This T cell receptor (beta chain) was retrieved from a study of cytomegalovirus exposure and HLA in healthy donors. PCR primers comprised 60 Vbeta and 13 Jbeta primers. Sequenced by immunoSEQ multiplex PCR; TCRdb stores in-frame clones only, minus some. The sample lists 100,000 to 150,000 clones; 17% were seen once. Study-wide points: CMV serostatus was the sole immune exposure data available. Most of the TCR beta V segments (in an earlier analysis) were productive either about 87% or about 30% of the time. Testing in vitro showed three CMV-associated chains specific for CMV antigens.

Remarks on this clone: As yet, its antigen is unknown.

The material sequenced was PBMCs. The TCR was taken from a female donor in good health and CMV-seropositive.

CDR3 residues: CASSPPPRAIGYTF. CDR3 DNA: TGTGCCAGCAGCCCTCCCCCCAGGGCGATTGGCTACACCTTC. The chain has TRBV5-6 and TRBJ1-2, with D possibly being TRBD1 (5 bases). V shed 4 bases and J shed 7 bases, with 17 bases lying between them. Germline V gene data show CDR1 as SGHDT and CDR2 as YYEEEE. The CDR3 spans 14 residues.